The text below deals with one T cell receptor beta chain. Germline trimming cut 4 bases from V and 3 bases from J; bases unmatched to any gene: 4. Germline values: CDR1 MNHEY, CDR2 SVGEGT. This CDR3 has 17 residues. As handled by the study authors: The authors estimated nucleated cell counts from reference gene primer amplification. The table came from immunoSEQ multiplex PCR; TCRdb's copy has only in-frame clones and leaves some out. Clone size and V and J calls were adopted from that table, with D and trimming inferred from the DNA. The table has about 94,000 clones, roughly 84% seen once; the top ten hold 4.9%. The data stem from a study of blood T cell repertoires in COVID-19. Study background: Material from acute and convalescent COVID-19 was sourced from the United States, Italy and Spain. Nucleic acid was either cDNA or gDNA, and it came from T cells, B-cell-depleted T cells, or PBMCs.

The TCR originated in a woman aged 80 or over with acute or convalescent COVID-19. The specimen sequenced was peripheral blood. The chain has TRBV6-2 or TRBV6-3 and TRBJ2-3; 16 positions agree with TRBD2. CDR3 region: CASSSGTSGRETDTQYF. DNA of the CDR3: TGTGCCAGCAGTTCCGGGACTAGCGGGAGGGAGACAGATACGCAGTATTTT.